This section outlines one T cell receptor (beta chain) sequence together with its context. This entry belongs to a study of blood T cell repertoires in COVID-19. Across the study: Sources were T cells, B-cell-depleted T cells, or PBMCs; the material itself was cDNA or gDNA.

Original handling: Nucleated cell counts were estimated from reference gene primer amplification. The repertoire was sequenced with immunoSEQ multiplex PCR; TCRdb's copy has only in-frame clones and lacks some. V and J calls and clone size are as listed in that table; D and trimming were resolved from the DNA. The repertoire includes fewer than 250,000 clones, over 75% of them detected once, and about 9.1% sits in the top ten. CDR1 is SGHTA and CDR2 is FQGNSA in the germline V gene. The CDR3 loop spans 19 amino acids. After removal of 5 bases from V and 1 base from J, the junction contained 16 bases not matched to a gene.

The sequence was obtained from a woman aged 50 to 65 with acute COVID-19. The sample taken for sequencing was PBMCs or T cells enriched from blood (not recorded which). V gene TRBV7-2 combines with J gene TRBJ1-5; 8 bases are shared with TRBD1. The CDR3 spells CASSPRHGGTGRSNQPQHF. The CDR3 nucleotides are TGTGCCAGCAGCCCTAGGCATGGGGGGACAGGTAGGAGCAATCAGCCCCAGCATTTT. Combining the CDR3 with reference TRBV7-2 and TRBJ1-5 gives the whole variable domain GAGVSQSPSNKVTEKGKDVELRCDPISGHTALYWYRQSLGQGLEFLIYFQGNSAPDKSGLPSDRFSAERTGGSVSTLTIQRTQQEDSAVYLCASSPRHGGTGRSNQPQHFGDGTRLSIL.